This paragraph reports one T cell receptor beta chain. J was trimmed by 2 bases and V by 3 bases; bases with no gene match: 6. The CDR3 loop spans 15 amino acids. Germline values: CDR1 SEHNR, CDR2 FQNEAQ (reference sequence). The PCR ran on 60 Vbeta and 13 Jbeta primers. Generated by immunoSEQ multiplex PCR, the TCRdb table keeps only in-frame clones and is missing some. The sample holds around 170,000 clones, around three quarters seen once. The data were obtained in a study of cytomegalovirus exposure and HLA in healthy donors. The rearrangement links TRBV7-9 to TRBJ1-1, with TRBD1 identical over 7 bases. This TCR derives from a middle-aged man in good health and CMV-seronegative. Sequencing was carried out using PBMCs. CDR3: CASSFYGTVNTEAFF. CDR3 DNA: TGTGCCAGCAGCTTCTACGGGACAGTTAACACTGAAGCTTTCTTT.